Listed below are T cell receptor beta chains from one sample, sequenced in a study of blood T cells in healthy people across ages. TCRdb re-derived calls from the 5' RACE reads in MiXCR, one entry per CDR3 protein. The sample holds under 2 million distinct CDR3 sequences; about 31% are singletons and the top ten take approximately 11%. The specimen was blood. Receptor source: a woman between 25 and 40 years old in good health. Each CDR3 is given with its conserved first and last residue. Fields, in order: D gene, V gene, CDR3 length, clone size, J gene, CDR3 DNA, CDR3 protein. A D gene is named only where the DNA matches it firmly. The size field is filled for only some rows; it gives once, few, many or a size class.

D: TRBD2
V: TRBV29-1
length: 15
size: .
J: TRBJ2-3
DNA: TGCACCCCGGCCCAGCGGGAGGCCAACACAGATACGCAGTATTTT
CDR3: CTPAQREANTDTQYF

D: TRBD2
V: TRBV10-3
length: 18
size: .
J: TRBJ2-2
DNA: TGTGCCATCAGTGGCGAAGAACTAGCGGGAGGGCCTGGCGGGGAGCTGTTTTTT
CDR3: CAISGEELAGGPGGELFF

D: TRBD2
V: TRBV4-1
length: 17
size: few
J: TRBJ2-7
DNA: TGCGCCAGCAGCCAAACTCGGACTAGCGGGAGGGCCAGCGAGCAGTACTTC
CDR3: CASSQTRTSGRASEQYF

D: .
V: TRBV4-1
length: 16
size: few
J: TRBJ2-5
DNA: TGCGCCAGCAGCCAAGGAAGGGGCCAGCTCCAAGAGACCCAGTACTTC
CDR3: CASSQGRGQLQETQYF

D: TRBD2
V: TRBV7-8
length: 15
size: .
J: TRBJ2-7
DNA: TGTGCCAGCAGCTTATCAGCGGGGGGATCCCACGAGCAGTACTTC
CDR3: CASSLSAGGSHEQYF

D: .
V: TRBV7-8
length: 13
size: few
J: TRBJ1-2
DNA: TGTGCCAGCAGCCGAGACATCGACTATGGCTACACCTTC
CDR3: CASSRDIDYGYTF

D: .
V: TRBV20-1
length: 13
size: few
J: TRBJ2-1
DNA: TGCAGTGCTAGAGGCCTCAGGGGCGATGAGCAGTTCTTC
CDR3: CSARGLRGDEQFF

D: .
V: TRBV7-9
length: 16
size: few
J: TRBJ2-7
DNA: TGTGCCAGCAGCTTGCTTCCCGGCTCCCCAAGGGACGAGCAGTACTTC
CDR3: CASSLLPGSPRDEQYF

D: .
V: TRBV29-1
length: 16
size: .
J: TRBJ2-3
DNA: TGCAGCGTTAATGGGGACAAGAAGTTTAGCACAGATACGCAGTATTTT
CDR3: CSVNGDKKFSTDTQYF

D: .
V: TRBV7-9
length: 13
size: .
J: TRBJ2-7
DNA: TGTGCCAGCAGCTTATCCATAGGCCACGAGCAGTACTTC
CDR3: CASSLSIGHEQYF

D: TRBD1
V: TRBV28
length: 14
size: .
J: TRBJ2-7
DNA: TGTGCCAGCAGGACCGGGACAGGGTTGTACGAGCAGTACTTC
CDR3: CASRTGTGLYEQYF

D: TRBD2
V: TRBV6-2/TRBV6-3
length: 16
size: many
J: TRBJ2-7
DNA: TGTGCCAGCAGTTACCCTAGCGGAACCCTCTCCTACGAGCAGTACTTC
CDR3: CASSYPSGTLSYEQYF

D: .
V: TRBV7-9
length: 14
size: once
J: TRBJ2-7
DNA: TGTGCTACCACGGGATGGCTTGGTCTCGACGAGCAGTACTTC
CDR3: CATTGWLGLDEQYF

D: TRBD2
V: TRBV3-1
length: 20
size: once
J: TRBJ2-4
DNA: TGTGCCAGCAGCCAAGATCGGGTCGCTAGCGGGAGTTTTGCCAAAAACATTCAGTACTTC
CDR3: CASSQDRVASGSFAKNIQYF

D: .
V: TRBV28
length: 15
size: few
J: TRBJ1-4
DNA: TGTGCCAGCAGTTCCAGACAGAGCCTAAATGAAAAACTGTTTTTT
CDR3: CASSSRQSLNEKLFF

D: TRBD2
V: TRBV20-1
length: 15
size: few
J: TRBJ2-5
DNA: TGCAGTGCTAGAACCTTAGCGGGAGCCCAAGAGACCCAGTACTTC
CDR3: CSARTLAGAQETQYF

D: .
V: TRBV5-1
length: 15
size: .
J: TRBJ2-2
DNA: TGCGCCAGCAGCCGCCGGACAGCGAACACCGGGGAGCTGTTTTTT
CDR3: CASSRRTANTGELFF

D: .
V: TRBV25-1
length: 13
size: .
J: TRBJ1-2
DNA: TGTGCCACCCGAGACAGACTCTACTATGGCTACACCTTC
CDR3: CATRDRLYYGYTF

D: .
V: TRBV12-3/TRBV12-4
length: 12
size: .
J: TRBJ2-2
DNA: TGTGCCAGCAGTAGTACCACCGGGGAGCTGTTTTTT
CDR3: CASSSTTGELFF

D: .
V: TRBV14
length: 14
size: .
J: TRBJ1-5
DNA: TGTGCCAGCAGCCAATCAGGTCGACATCAGCCCCAGCATTTT
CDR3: CASSQSGRHQPQHF

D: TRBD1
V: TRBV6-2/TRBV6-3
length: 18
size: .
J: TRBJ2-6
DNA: TGTGCCACCGGAACTCCGGGACAGGGCCCTTACGGGGCCAACGTCCTGACTTTC
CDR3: CATGTPGQGPYGANVLTF

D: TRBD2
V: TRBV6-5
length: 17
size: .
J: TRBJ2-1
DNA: TGTGCCAGCAGTTCCTCGACTAGCGGGAGGTTCTACAATGAGCAGTTCTTC
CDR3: CASSSSTSGRFYNEQFF